Listed here are 2 T cell receptor beta chains from one sample, sequenced in a study of cytomegalovirus exposure and HLA in healthy donors. TCRdb keeps only in-frame clones here, not all; method: immunoSEQ multiplex PCR. The data show some 150,000 clones, approximately 90% seen once. Sequencing used PBMCs. These receptors were collected from a man between 18 and 35 years old in good health and CMV-seropositive.

This clone has just a few counts. The chain combines TRBV5-6 with TRBJ2-7, with TRBD2 matching 10 bases. Germline assignment: CDR1 SGHDT and CDR2 YYEEEE. V dropped 1 base and J dropped 1; count of bases not matched to a gene: 2. The CDR3 covers 15 residues. CDR3 DNA sequence: TGTGCCAGCAGCTTGTTAGCGGGGGGATCCTACGAGCAGTACTTC. Translated: CASSLLAGGSYEQYF.

The rearrangement joins TRBV5-1 to TRBJ2-3, with a tentative D call TRBD2 (6 bases). V gave up 4 bases and J gave up 6 bases, with 21 bases separating them. Germline-derived CDR1 and CDR2 are SGHRS and YFSETQ. The CDR3 has 16 residues. CDR3 in amino acids: CASSPRRVTSYDTQYF. CDR3 in DNA: TGCGCCAGCAGCCCCCGACGCGTGACTAGTTACGATACGCAGTATTTT. Combining the CDR3 with reference TRBV5-1 and TRBJ2-3 gives the whole variable domain KAGVTQTPRYLIKTRGQQVTLSCSPISGHRSVSWYQQTPGQGLQFLFEYFSETQRNKGNFPGRFSGRQFSNSRSEMNVSTLELGDSALYLCASSPRRVTSYDTQYFGPGTRLTVL.